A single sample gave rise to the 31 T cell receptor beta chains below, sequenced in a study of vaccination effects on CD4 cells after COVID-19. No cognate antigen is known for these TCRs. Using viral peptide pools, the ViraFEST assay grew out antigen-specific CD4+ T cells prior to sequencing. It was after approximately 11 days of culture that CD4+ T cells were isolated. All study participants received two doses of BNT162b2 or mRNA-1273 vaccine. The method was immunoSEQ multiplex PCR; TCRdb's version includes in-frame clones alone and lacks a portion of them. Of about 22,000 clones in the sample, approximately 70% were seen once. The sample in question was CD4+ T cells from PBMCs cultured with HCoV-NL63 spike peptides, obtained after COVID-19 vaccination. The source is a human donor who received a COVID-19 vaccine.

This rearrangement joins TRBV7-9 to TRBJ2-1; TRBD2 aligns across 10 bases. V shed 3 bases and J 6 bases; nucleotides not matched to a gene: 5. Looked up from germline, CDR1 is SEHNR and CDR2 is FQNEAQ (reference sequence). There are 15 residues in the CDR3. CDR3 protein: CASSLEREGRNEQFF. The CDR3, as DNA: TGTGCCAGCAGCTTGGAGCGGGAGGGCCGCAATGAGCAGTTCTTC.

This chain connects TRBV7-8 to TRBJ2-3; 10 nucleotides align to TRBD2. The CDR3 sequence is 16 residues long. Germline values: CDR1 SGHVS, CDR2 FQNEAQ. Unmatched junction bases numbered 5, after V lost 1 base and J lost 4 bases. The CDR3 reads CASSLGLAGAADTQYF. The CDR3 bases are TGTGCCAGCAGCTTAGGGCTAGCGGGGGCAGCAGATACGCAGTATTTT. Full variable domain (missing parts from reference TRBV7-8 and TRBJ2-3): GAGVSQSPRYKVAKRGQDVALRCDPISGHVSLFWYQQALGQGPEFLTYFQNEAQLDKSGLPSDRFFAERPEGSVSTLKIQRTQQEDSAVYLCASSLGLAGAADTQYFGPGTRLTVL.

The CDR3 is CASSTVGGFAEAFF. In DNA, the CDR3 is TGTGCCAGCAGTACCGTCGGGGGGTTCGCTGAAGCTTTCTTT. This chain connects TRBV6-2 or TRBV6-3 to TRBJ1-1; a possible D gene is TRBD1 (5 bases). V was trimmed by 5 bases and J by 6 bases, leaving 16 bases between them. Germline CDR1 and CDR2: MNHEY and SVGEGT. There are 14 residues in the CDR3.

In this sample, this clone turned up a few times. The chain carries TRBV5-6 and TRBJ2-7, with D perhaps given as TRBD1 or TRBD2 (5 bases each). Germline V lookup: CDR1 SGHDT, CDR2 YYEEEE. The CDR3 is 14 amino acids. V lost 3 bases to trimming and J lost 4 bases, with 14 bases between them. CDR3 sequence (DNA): TGTGCCAGCAGCTCCGGGACCCAGATTTACGAGCAGTACTTC. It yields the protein CASSSGTQIYEQYF.

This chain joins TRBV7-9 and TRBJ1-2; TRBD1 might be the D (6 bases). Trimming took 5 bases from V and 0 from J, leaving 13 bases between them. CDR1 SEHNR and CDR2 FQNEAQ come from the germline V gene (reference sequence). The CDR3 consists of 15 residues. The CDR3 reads CASSPATGANYGYTF. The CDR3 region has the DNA TGTGCCAGCAGCCCCGCGACAGGAGCTAACTATGGCTACACCTTC.

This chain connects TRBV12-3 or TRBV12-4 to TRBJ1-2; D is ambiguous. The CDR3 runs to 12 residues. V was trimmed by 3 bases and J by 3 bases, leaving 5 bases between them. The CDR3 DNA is TGTGCCAGCAGTTTGCGGGACTATGGCTACACCTTC. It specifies CASSLRDYGYTF.

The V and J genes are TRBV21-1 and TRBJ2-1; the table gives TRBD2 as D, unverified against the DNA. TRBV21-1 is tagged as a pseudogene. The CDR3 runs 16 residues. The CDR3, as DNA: TGTGCCAGCAGCAAATGCGAGGGAGGGCCCCACAATGAGCAGTTCTTC. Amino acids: CASSKCEGGPHNEQFF.

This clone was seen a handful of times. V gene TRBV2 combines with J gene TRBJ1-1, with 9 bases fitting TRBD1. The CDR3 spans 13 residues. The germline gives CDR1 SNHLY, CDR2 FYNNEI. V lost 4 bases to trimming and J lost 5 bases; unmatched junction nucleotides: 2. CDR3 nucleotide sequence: TGTGCCAGCAGTGGACAGGGGGATACTGAAGCTTTCTTT. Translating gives CASSGQGDTEAFF.

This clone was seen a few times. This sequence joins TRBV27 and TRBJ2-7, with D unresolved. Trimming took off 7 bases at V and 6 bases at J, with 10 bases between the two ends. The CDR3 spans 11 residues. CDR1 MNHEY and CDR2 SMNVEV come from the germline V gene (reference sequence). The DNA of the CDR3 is TGTGCCAGCACAAATTACGGCGAGCAGTACTTC. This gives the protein CASTNYGEQYF.

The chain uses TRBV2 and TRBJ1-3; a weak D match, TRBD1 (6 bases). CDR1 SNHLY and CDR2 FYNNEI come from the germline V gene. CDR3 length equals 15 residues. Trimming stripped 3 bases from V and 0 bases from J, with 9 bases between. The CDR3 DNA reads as TGTGCCAGCAGTGAGGCCAGGGGCTCTGGAAACACCATATATTTT. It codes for CASSEARGSGNTIYF. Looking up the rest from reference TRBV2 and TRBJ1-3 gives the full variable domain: EPEVTQTPSHQVTQMGQEVILRCVPISNHLYFYWYRQILGQKVEFLVSFYNNEISEKSEIFDDQFSVERPDGSNFTLKIRSTKLEDSAMYFCASSEARGSGNTIYFGEGSWLTVV.

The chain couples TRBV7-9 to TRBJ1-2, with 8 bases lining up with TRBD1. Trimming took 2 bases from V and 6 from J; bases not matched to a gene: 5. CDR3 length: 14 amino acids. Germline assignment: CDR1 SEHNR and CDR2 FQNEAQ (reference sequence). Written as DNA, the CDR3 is TGTGCCAGCAGCTTACCGACAGGGGCGAATGGCTACACCTTC. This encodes CASSLPTGANGYTF.

Written as DNA, the CDR3 is TGTGCCAGCTCACCAATGGGCGCAGGTGGGGCACGAGGTGAAAAACTGTTTTTT. The encoded protein is CASSPMGAGGARGEKLFF. The genes are TRBV18 and TRBJ1-4, with D tentatively TRBD1 (5 bases). Per germline, CDR1 KGHSH and CDR2 LQKENI. This CDR3 is built from 18 residues. Trimming took off 2 bases at V and 7 bases at J, with 23 bases between the two ends.

The CDR3 spells CAAKAGSNTGELFF. In nucleotides, the CDR3 is TGCGCCGCCAAAGCGGGATCGAACACCGGGGAGCTGTTTTTT. This sequence joins TRBV5-1 and TRBJ2-2; 7 positions agree with TRBD2. The CDR3 contains 14 residues. Looked up from germline, CDR1 is SGHRS and CDR2 is YFSETQ. Germline trimming cut 10 bases from V and 0 bases from J; bases unmatched to any gene: 6.

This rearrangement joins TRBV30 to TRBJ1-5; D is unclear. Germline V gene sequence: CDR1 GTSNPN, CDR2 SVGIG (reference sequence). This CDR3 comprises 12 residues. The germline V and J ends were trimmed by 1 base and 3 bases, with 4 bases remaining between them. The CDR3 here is CAWSGINQPQHF. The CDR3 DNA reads TGTGCCTGGAGTGGTATCAATCAGCCCCAGCATTTT.

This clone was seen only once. CDR3 DNA sequence: TGTGCCAGCAAGACAGGGCCTGGCTATGGCTACACCTTC. Its protein product is CASKTGPGYGYTF. The genes are TRBV6-5 and TRBJ1-2, with 7 bases fitting TRBD1. Germline CDR1 is MNHEY and CDR2 is SVGAGI. The V segment lost 7 bases and the J segment 4 bases; nucleotides outside the gene matches: 6. The CDR3 loop spans 13 amino acids.

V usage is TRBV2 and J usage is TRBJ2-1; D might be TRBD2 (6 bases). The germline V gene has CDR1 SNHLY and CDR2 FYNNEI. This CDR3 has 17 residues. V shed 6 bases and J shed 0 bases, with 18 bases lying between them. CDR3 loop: CASREEEGFSSYNEQFF. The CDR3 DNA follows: TGTGCCAGCAGGGAGGAGGAGGGGTTTAGCTCCTACAATGAGCAGTTCTTC.

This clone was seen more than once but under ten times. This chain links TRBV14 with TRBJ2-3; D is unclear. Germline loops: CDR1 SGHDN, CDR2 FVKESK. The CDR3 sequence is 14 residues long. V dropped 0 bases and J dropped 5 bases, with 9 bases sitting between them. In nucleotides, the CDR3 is TGTGCCAGCAGCCAAGATTGGGTTGGAGATACGCAGTATTTT. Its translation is CASSQDWVGDTQYF.

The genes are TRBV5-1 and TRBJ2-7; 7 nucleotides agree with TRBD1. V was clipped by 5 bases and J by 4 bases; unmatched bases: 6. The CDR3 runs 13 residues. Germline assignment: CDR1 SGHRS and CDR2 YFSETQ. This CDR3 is CASRALQGYEQYF. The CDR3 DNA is TGCGCCAGCAGAGCCTTACAGGGGTACGAGCAGTACTTC.

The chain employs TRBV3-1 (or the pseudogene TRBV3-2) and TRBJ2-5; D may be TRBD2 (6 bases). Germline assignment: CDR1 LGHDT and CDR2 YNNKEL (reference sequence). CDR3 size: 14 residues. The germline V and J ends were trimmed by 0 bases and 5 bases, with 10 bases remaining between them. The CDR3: CASSQDPGRETQYF. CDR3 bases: TGTGCCAGCAGCCAAGATCCAGGGAGGGAGACCCAGTACTTC.

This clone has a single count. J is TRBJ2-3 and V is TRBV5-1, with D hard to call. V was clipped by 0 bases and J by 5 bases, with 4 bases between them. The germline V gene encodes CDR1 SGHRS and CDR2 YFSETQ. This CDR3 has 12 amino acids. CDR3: CASSLALDTQYF. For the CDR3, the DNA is TGCGCCAGCAGCTTGGCCCTAGATACGCAGTATTTT.

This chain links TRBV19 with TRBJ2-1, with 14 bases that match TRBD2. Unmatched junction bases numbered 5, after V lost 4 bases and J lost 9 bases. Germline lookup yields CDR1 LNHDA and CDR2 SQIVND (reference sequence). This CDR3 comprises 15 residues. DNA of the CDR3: TGTGCCAGTAGTAAGACTAGCGGGAGGGCATTTGAGCAGTTCTTC. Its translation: CASSKTSGRAFEQFF.

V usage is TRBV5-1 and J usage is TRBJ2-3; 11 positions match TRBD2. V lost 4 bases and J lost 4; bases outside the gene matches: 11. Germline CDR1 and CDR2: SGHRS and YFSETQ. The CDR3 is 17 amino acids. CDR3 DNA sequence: TGCGCCAGCAGCATAGGGACAGCGACTAGCGGGGCAGATACGCAGTATTTT. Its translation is CASSIGTATSGADTQYF.

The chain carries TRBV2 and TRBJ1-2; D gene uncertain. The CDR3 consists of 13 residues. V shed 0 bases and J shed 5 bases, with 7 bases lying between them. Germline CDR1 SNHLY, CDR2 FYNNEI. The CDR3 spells CASSEAGEYGYTF. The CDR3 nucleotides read TGTGCCAGCAGTGAAGCTGGGGAGTATGGCTACACCTTC.

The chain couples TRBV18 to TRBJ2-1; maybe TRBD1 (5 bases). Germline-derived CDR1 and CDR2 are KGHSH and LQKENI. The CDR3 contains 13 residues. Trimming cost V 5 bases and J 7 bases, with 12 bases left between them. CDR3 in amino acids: CASSTGFRNEQFF. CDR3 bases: TGTGCCAGCTCAACAGGTTTTCGGAATGAGCAGTTCTTC.

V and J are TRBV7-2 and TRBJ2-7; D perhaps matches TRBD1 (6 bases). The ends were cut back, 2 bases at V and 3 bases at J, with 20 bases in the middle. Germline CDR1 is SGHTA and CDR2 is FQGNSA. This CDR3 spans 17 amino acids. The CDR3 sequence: CASSLYRVGQGYYEQYF. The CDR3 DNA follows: TGTGCCAGCAGCTTATATCGGGTCGGGCAGGGGTACTACGAGCAGTACTTC.

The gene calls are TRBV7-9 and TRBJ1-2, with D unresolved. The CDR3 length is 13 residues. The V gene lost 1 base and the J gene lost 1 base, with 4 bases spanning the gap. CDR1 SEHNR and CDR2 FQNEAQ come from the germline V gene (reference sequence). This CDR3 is CASSLDSNYGYTF. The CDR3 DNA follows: TGTGCCAGCAGCTTAGACAGTAACTATGGCTACACCTTC.

The CDR3 sequence: CASSEIGRRGYTF. CDR3 nucleotides: TGTGCCAGCAGTGAAATCGGCCGACGGGGCTACACCTTC. The chain has TRBV6-1 and TRBJ1-2; D is unresolved. There are 13 residues in the CDR3. CDR1 is MNHNS and CDR2 is SASEGT in the germline V gene. V lost 2 bases to trimming and J lost 8 bases, with 12 bases between them.

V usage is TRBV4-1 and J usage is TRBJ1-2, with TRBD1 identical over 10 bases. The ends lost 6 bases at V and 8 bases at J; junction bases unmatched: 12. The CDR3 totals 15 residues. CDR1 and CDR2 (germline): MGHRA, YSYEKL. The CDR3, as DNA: TGCGCCAGCAGTCAACCGGGACAGGGGAAAAAGGGCTACACCTTC. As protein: CASSQPGQGKKGYTF.

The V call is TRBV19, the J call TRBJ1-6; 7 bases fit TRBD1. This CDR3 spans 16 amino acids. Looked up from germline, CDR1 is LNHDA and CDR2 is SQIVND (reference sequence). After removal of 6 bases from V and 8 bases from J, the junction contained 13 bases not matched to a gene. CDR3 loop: CASSMDYRGSYSPLHF. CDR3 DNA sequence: TGTGCCAGTAGCATGGATTACAGGGGAAGTTATTCACCCCTCCACTTT.

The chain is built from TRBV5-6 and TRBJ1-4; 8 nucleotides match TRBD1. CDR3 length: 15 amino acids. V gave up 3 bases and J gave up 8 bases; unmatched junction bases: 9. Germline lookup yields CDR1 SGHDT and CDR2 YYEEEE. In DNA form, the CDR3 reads TGTGCCAGCAGCTCGCCGGACAGGGTGGGGGAAAAACTGTTTTTT. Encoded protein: CASSSPDRVGEKLFF.

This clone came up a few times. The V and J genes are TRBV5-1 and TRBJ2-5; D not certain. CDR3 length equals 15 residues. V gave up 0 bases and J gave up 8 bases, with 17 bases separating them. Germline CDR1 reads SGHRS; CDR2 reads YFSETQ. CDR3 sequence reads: CASSLGNEHRVTQYF. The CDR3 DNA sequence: TGCGCCAGCAGCTTGGGAAATGAACACCGAGTCACCCAGTACTTC.